Shown below are 7 T cell receptor beta chains from a single sample sequenced in a study of T cell responses to AZD1222 COVID-19 vaccine. Here immunoSEQ multiplex PCR was the method, and the copy in TCRdb shows in-frame clones only, minus some. The sample has 100,000 to 150,000 clones, about 93% seen once. The sample in question was peripheral blood, obtained 28 days after the second AZD1222 dose. These receptors all stem from an adult who received the AZD1222 COVID-19 vaccine.

The genes are TRBV19 and TRBJ1-5; D might be TRBD1 (6 bases). V shed 7 bases and J shed 7 bases, with 17 bases lying between them. The CDR3 loop spans 14 amino acids. Per the germline V gene, CDR1 is LNHDA and CDR2 is SQIVND (reference sequence). The CDR3: CASKGGGDWQPQHF. The CDR3 DNA is TGTGCCAGTAAGGGGGGAGGGGATTGGCAGCCCCAGCATTTT. Full variable domain (missing parts from reference TRBV19 and TRBJ1-5): DGGITQSPKYLFRKEGQNVTLSCEQNLNHDAMYWYRQDPGQGLRLIYYSQIVNDFQKGDIAEGYSVSREKKESFPLTVTSAQKNPTAFYLCASKGGGDWQPQHFGDGTRLSIL.

The chain links TRBV6-1 to TRBJ2-2; TRBD1 matches at 10 bases. Germline CDR1 is MNHNS and CDR2 is SASEGT. The CDR3 length is 18 residues. Trimming cost V 2 bases and J 6 bases; bases outside gene matches: 12. The CDR3 DNA reads TGTGCCAGCAGTGAATCCTCTGGGACAGGGGTGGCTTCCGGGGAGCTGTTTTTT. Translating it yields CASSESSGTGVASGELFF.

This chain links TRBV9 with TRBJ1-2; 8 bases line up with TRBD1. Germline trimming cut 0 bases from V and 0 bases from J; bases unmatched to any gene: 7. Germline lookup yields CDR1 SGDLS and CDR2 YYNGEE. This CDR3 has 17 amino acids. Here the CDR3 DNA reads TGTGCCAGCAGCGTAGCGCCAACAGGGGGATCTAACTATGGCTACACCTTC. Its translation: CASSVAPTGGSNYGYTF.

V gene TRBV25-1 combines with J gene TRBJ1-1; 7 positions match TRBD1. Germline assignment: CDR1 MGHDK and CDR2 SYGVNS. This CDR3 is 11 amino acids long. V lost 8 bases and J lost 7; bases outside the gene matches: 4. The CDR3 here is CASEQGIEAFF. CDR3 coding DNA: TGTGCCAGCGAACAGGGGATTGAAGCTTTCTTT.

The rearrangement uses TRBV6-2 or TRBV6-3 and TRBJ1-1, with D hard to call. CDR3 size: 16 residues. V lost 4 bases and J 2 bases, leaving 17 bases between the germline ends. In germline, CDR1 is MNHEY, CDR2 SVGEGT. CDR3 sequence (DNA): TGTGCCAGCAGTTCGCAGTTCCGATCGAGAAACACTGAAGCTTTCTTT. Its translation: CASSSQFRSRNTEAFF.

This chain links TRBV27 with TRBJ1-2; D gene uncertain. CDR1 MNHEY and CDR2 SMNVEV come from the germline V gene (reference sequence). The CDR3 has 18 amino acids. Trimming took off 4 bases at V and 4 bases at J, with 25 bases between the two ends. The CDR3 sequence is CASSSSTAPREGTYGYTF. CDR3 sequence (DNA): TGTGCCAGCAGTTCGTCCACAGCGCCAAGGGAAGGTACCTATGGCTACACCTTC.

This chain connects TRBV7-9 to TRBJ1-2, with D hard to call. CDR1 is SEHNR and CDR2 is FQNEAQ in the germline V gene (reference sequence). The CDR3 sequence is 11 residues long. V gave up 3 bases and J gave up 4 bases, with 3 bases separating them. The CDR3 loop is CASSFGYGYTF. The DNA of the CDR3 is TGTGCCAGCAGCTTCGGCTATGGCTACACCTTC.